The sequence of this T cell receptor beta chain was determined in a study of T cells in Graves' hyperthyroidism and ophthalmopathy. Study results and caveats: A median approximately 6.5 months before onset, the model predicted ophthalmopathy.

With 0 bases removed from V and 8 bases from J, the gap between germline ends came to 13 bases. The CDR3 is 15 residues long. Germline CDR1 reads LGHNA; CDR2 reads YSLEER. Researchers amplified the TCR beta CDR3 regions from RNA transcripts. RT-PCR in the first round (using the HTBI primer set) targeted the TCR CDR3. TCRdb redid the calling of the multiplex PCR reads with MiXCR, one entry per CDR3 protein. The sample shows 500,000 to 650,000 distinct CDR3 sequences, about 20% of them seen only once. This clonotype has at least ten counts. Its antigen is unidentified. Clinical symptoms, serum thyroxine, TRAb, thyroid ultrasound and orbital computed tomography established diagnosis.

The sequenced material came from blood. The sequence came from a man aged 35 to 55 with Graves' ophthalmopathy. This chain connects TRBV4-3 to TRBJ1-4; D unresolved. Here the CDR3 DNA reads TGCGCCAGCAGCCAAGAAGAACAGCGAACGGAAAAACTGTTTTTT. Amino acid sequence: CASSQEEQRTEKLFF.